The clone carrying this T cell receptor (beta chain) was seen more than once but under ten times. Primers used in a second PCR of about 7 to 12 cycles were a sample-barcoded 5' primer and a J-beta primer mix. TCRdb re-called the 5' RACE reads with MiXCR, one entry per CDR3 protein. This table holds about 930,000 distinct CDR3 sequences, 25% to 30% found once. This sample is drawn from a study of blood T cells in healthy people across ages. After removal of 3 bases from V and 6 bases from J, the junction contained 14 bases not matched to a gene. This CDR3 spans 17 amino acids. CDR1 MGHRA and CDR2 YSYEKL come from the germline V gene. The same data also contributed to another study, on T cells of mothers and their children. That work states: Per child, roughly 3.1 million TCR beta CDR3 reads were obtained, against over 10 million per mother.

The clonotype was recovered from a middle-aged woman in good health. The material sequenced was blood. V gene TRBV4-1 combines with J gene TRBJ1-5, with 7 bases fitting TRBD1. DNA of the CDR3: TGCGCCAGCAGCCAGCCTCTACAGGGGCGCCCCCGTCAGCCCCAGCATTTT. This translates into CASSQPLQGRPRQPQHF.